The present T cell receptor (beta chain) was sequenced within a study of blood T cell repertoires in COVID-19. About the study: Donors in the United States, Italy and Spain gave samples during acute or convalescent COVID-19. PBMCs, B-cell-depleted T cells, or T cells were the source of the cDNA or gDNA that made up the material.

The CDR3 covers 16 residues. J lost 5 bases, V lost 3 bases, and 6 bases had no gene match. Germline V gene data show CDR1 as KGHDR and CDR2 as SFDVKD. Methods used by the authors: For nucleated cells, counts were estimated from reference gene primer amplification. Generated by immunoSEQ multiplex PCR, the TCRdb table keeps only in-frame clones and is missing some. V, J and clone size were drawn from that table, and D and trimming were deduced from the DNA. The table includes 200,000 or so clones, about 85% detected once. This receptor was identified in a human donor in a cohort sampled during active COVID-19. Sequencing input: peripheral blood. The V and J genes are TRBV24-1 and TRBJ1-5; 10 bases are shared with TRBD1. Here the CDR3 reads CATSDGGQGVHQPQHF. For the CDR3, the DNA is TGTGCCACCAGTGATGGTGGACAGGGGGTCCATCAGCCCCAGCATTTT.